This T cell receptor beta chain was identified in a study of blood T cell repertoires in COVID-19. Libraries were prepared by immunoSEQ multiplex PCR; TCRdb keeps only in-frame clonotypes and omits some of them. This table holds approximately 220,000 clones, around nine tenths found once. The CDR3 is made up of 14 amino acids. Germline V gives CDR1 LGHNA, CDR2 YSLEER. V trimming: 3 bases; J trimming: 2 bases; junction bases outside the gene matches: 2. This clone was seen more than once but under ten times. The chain combines TRBV4-3 with TRBJ2-7, with 9 bases that match TRBD1. This sequence originates from a man aged 55-75 years who had recovered from COVID-19. What was sequenced was peripheral blood. The CDR3 sequence is CASSHGQGTYEQYF. DNA for the CDR3: TGCGCCAGCAGCCACGGACAGGGGACCTACGAGCAGTACTTC.